These 15 T cell receptor beta chains were all obtained from the same sample, sequenced in a study of blood T cell repertoires in COVID-19. The repertoire was sequenced with immunoSEQ multiplex PCR; TCRdb's copy has only in-frame clones and lacks some. Altogether some 190,000 clones are present, around 85% being singletons, with the ten largest covering about 3.5%. Input material: PBMCs or T cells enriched from blood (not recorded which). The origin of the receptors is a woman between 25 and 40 years old who had recovered from COVID-19.

V and J are TRBV7-2 and TRBJ1-6; D is undetermined. The germline gives CDR1 SGHTA, CDR2 FQGNSA. V lost 3 bases to trimming and J lost 1 base, with 7 bases between them. The CDR3 extends over 15 amino acids. The CDR3 is CASSLGGSYNSPLHF. The CDR3 nucleotides are TGTGCCAGCAGCTTGGGAGGGTCCTATAATTCACCCCTCCACTTT.

This chain uses TRBV7-2 with TRBJ2-5; the D gene is possibly TRBD2 (6 bases). The CDR3 totals 14 residues. The V gene lost 3 bases and the J gene lost 8 bases, with 16 bases spanning the gap. Germline-derived CDR1 and CDR2 are SGHTA and FQGNSA. The CDR3 DNA follows: TGTGCCAGCAGCTTCGGGGGATCTTCGGTAACCCAGTACTTC. It codes for CASSFGGSSVTQYF.

V usage is TRBV27 and J usage is TRBJ2-7; 15 positions match TRBD2. This CDR3 has 17 residues. Trimming at V came to 3 bases and at J to 6 bases, leaving 9 bases not matched to a gene. Germline CDR1 is MNHEY and CDR2 is SMNVEV (reference sequence). CDR3 bases: TGTGCCAGCAGTTTTAAGGGACTAGCGGGAGGTCGCCGCGAGCAGTACTTC. This gives the protein CASSFKGLAGGRREQYF.

This chain links TRBV7-9 with TRBJ2-7; 7 nucleotides line up with TRBD1. This CDR3 region has 15 residues. Germline CDR1 is SEHNR and CDR2 is FQNEAQ (reference sequence). V trimming: 6 bases; J trimming: 3 bases; junction bases outside the gene matches: 11. CDR3 sequence (DNA): TGTGCCAGCAGTCTGGGCCGGGACAGCGGCTACGAGCAGTACTTC. Protein product: CASSLGRDSGYEQYF.

As for this clone: The junction departs from the called germline gene at one end, perhaps through a read error. The chain has TRBV7-7 and TRBJ2-3; TRBD1 is a possible D gene (5 bases). The length of the CDR3 is 15 residues. CDR1 SSHAT and CDR2 FNYEAQ come from the germline V gene (reference sequence). CDR3 in amino acids: CASSLEGDGTDTQYF. The DNA for the CDR3 is TGTGCTAGCAGCTTAGAAGGGGATGGGACAGATACGCAGTATTTT.

V is TRBV28 and J is TRBJ1-5; the match to TRBD1 covers 7 bases. The CDR3 length is 15 residues. V was clipped by 7 bases and J by 1 base; unmatched bases: 7. Germline V gene lookup returns CDR1 MDHEN and CDR2 SYDVKM. In DNA form, the CDR3 reads TGTGCCAGCATAACAGGGGCGAAAAGCAATCAGCCCCAGCATTTT. It specifies CASITGAKSNQPQHF. Using reference TRBV28 and TRBJ1-5 for the parts outside the CDR3, the full variable domain is DVKVTQSSRYLVKRTGEKVFLECVQDMDHENMFWYRQDPGLGLRLIYFSYDVKMKEKGDIPEGYSVSREKKERFSLILESASTNQTSMYLCASITGAKSNQPQHFGDGTRLSIL.

DNA of the CDR3: TGTGCCAGCAGTTTCAGGGGAGCCAAAAACATTCAGTACTTC. Protein sequence: CASSFRGAKNIQYF. J is TRBJ2-4 and V is TRBV28; a possible D gene is TRBD1 (6 bases). CDR1 and CDR2 (germline): MDHEN, SYDVKM. V was pared by 3 bases and J by 0 bases, with 6 bases between. This CDR3 is 14 amino acids long.

This chain connects TRBV7-3 to TRBJ2-7, with D perhaps matching TRBD2 (7 bases). CDR1 is SGHTA, CDR2 FQGTGA, per germline. Trimming took 1 base from V and 1 from J, leaving 14 bases between them. The CDR3 spans 16 residues. For the CDR3, the DNA is TGTGCCAGCAGCTTAAAAGGCGGGGGCTCTTCCTACGAGCAGTACTTC. This encodes CASSLKGGGSSYEQYF.

The chain carries TRBV11-2 and TRBJ2-3; D might be TRBD1 (6 bases). The CDR3 sequence is 15 residues long. V was clipped by 5 bases and J by 2 bases, with 14 bases between them. CDR1 and CDR2 from the germline V gene are SGHAT and FQNNGV. CDR3 in DNA: TGTGCCAGCAGCCCGGCAGGGGCTCTCACAGATACGCAGTATTTT. Translation gives CASSPAGALTDTQYF.

This clone showed up just a few times. V and J are TRBV29-1 and TRBJ1-1; D is undetermined. With 7 bases removed from V and 1 base from J, the gap between germline ends came to 10 bases. The V gene's germline CDR1 is SQVTM and CDR2 ANQGSEA. The CDR3 totals 12 residues. The CDR3: CSAGYANTEAFF. CDR3 nucleotide sequence: TGCAGCGCCGGGTACGCGAACACTGAAGCTTTCTTT. Variable domain in full (rest from reference TRBV29-1 and TRBJ1-1): SAVISQKPSRDICQRGTSLTIQCQVDSQVTMMFWYRQQPGQSLTLIATANQGSEATYESGFVIDKFPISRPNLTFSTLTVSNMSPEDSSIYLCSAGYANTEAFFGQGTRLTVV.

The V gene is TRBV28, the J gene TRBJ2-3; TRBD2 aligns across 12 bases. Unmatched junction bases numbered 17, after V lost 4 bases and J lost 3 bases. In germline, CDR1 is MDHEN, CDR2 SYDVKM. This CDR3 region has 20 residues. Written as DNA, the CDR3 is TGTGCCAGCAGTTCACCCGGGACTAGCGGGCGTCTCTTTGGGACAGATACGCAGTATTTT. Translation gives CASSSPGTSGRLFGTDTQYF.

CDR3 protein: CASRGAGGKETQYF. DNA for the CDR3: TGTGCCAGCAGAGGAGCGGGGGGTAAAGAGACCCAGTACTTC. This chain uses TRBV28 with TRBJ2-5, with 9 bases identical to TRBD2. V was pared by 6 bases and J by 3 bases, with 5 bases of the junction left unmatched. Germline-derived CDR1 and CDR2 are MDHEN and SYDVKM. This CDR3 has 14 residues.

This clone was seen once. The J gene is TRBJ1-5, the V gene TRBV28; D might be TRBD1 (6 bases). The CDR3 is 13 residues long. Germline V CDR1 and CDR2: MDHEN, SYDVKM. The V end lost 3 bases, the J end lost 6 bases, and 9 bases lay between the germline ends. The CDR3 is CASSFAGVQPQHF. The DNA for the CDR3 is TGTGCCAGCAGTTTCGCAGGGGTTCAGCCCCAGCATTTT.

V gene TRBV9 combines with J gene TRBJ2-1; D might be TRBD2 (5 bases). This CDR3 contains 12 residues. V shed 4 bases and J shed 4 bases, with 6 bases lying between them. The germline gives CDR1 SGDLS, CDR2 YYNGEE. The CDR3 here is CASSSGYNEQFF. The DNA of the CDR3 is TGTGCCAGCAGCAGCGGATACAATGAGCAGTTCTTC.

This clone came up a few times. The V gene is TRBV18, the J gene TRBJ2-7, with 7 bases identical to TRBD2. After removal of 3 bases from V and 7 bases from J, the junction contained 3 bases not matched to a gene. This CDR3 is built from 12 residues. Germline V gene data show CDR1 as KGHSH and CDR2 as LQKENI. The CDR3 sequence: CASSPPAGEQYF. In DNA form, the CDR3 reads TGTGCCAGCTCACCGCCAGCGGGGGAGCAGTACTTC.